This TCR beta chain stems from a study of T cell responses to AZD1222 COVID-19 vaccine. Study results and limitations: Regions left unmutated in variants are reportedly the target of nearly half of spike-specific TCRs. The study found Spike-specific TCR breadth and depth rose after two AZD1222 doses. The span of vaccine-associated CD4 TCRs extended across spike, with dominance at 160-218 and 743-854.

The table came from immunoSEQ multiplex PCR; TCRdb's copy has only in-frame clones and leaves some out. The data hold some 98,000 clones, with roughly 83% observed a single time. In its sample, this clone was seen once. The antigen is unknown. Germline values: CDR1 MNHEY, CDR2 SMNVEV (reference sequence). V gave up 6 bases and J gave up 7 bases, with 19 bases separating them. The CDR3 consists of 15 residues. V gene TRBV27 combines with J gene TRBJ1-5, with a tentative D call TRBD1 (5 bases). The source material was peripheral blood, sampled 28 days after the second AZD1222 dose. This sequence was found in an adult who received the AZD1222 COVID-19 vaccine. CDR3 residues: CASRAYGGIGQPQHF. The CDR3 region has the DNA TGTGCCAGCAGGGCTTATGGGGGTATAGGACAGCCCCAGCATTTT.